The rows below give T cell receptor beta chains drawn from one sample of a study of blood T cells in healthy people across ages. TCRdb fed the 5' RACE reads into MiXCR, producing one record per CDR3 protein. Counted here are 1 million to 1.2 million distinct CDR3 sequences, approximately 38% occurring once; the ten biggest clones make up around 13%. Sequencing input: blood. Receptors originate from a man aged 18 to 29 in good health. Each CDR3 is given with its conserved first and last residue. D genes are given only for firm matches. Rows may omit the clone size; those that give it use once, few, many or a size class.

d_call clone_size j_call v_call cdr3_aa cdr3_nt
. . TRBJ2-1 TRBV6-5 CASSYGRLEPYNEQFF TGTGCCAGCAGTTACGGCAGACTAGAGCCTTACAATGAGCAGTTCTTC
TRBD2 . TRBJ2-5 TRBV15 CATSRDSLAGQETQYF TGTGCCACCAGCAGAGATTCACTAGCGGGTCAAGAGACCCAGTACTTC
. . TRBJ1-6 TRBV12-3/TRBV12-4 CASSPNPGEPPLHF TGTGCCAGCAGTCCTAATCCCGGGGAACCACCCCTCCACTTT
TRBD1 . TRBJ1-5 TRBV20-1 CSANGQGNQPQHF TGCAGTGCCAACGGACAGGGGAATCAGCCCCAGCATTTT
. few TRBJ2-2 TRBV30 CAWTIGSGELFF TGTGCCTGGACCATTGGGTCCGGGGAGCTGTTTTTT
TRBD1 . TRBJ1-6 TRBV4-3 CASSPDRVIGSPLHF TGCGCCAGCAGCCCAGACAGGGTCATCGGTTCACCCCTCCACTTT
. . TRBJ2-1 TRBV11-2 CASSFPRFSNNEQFF TGTGCCAGCAGCTTCCCGCGCTTCTCCAACAATGAGCAGTTCTTC
. . TRBJ1-2 TRBV14 CASSNVLGDYGYTF TGTGCCAGCAGCAACGTCTTAGGGGACTATGGCTACACCTTC
. . TRBJ2-7 TRBV4-3 CASSLQYAGVTGYEQYF TGCGCCAGCAGCCTACAATATGCAGGGGTAACCGGCTACGAGCAGTACTTC
. . TRBJ1-4 TRBV2 CASSAVDGSGEKPFF TGTGCCAGCAGTGCCGTGGACGGCTCGGGTGAAAAACCGTTTTTT
. . TRBJ1-5 TRBV10-3 CAISQQGWNQPQHF TGTGCCATCAGTCAACAGGGTTGGAATCAGCCCCAGCATTTT
. . TRBJ2-1 TRBV7-6 CASSLRLNNEQFF TGTGCCAGCAGCTTAAGGCTAAACAATGAGCAGTTCTTC
. . TRBJ2-4 TRBV4-3 CASSQEVARALTKNIQYF TGCGCCAGCAGCCAAGAAGTGGCTAGGGCCCTAACCAAAAACATTCAGTACTTC
. few TRBJ1-6 TRBV7-9 CASSSVGGGDSPLHF TGTGCCAGCAGCAGCGTAGGCGGGGGCGATTCACCCCTCCACTTT
TRBD1 . TRBJ2-1 TRBV7-2 CASSSRTGTDEQFF TGTGCCAGCAGCTCAAGGACAGGGACCGATGAGCAGTTCTTC
. . TRBJ1-3 TRBV29-1 CSVESRLGNTIYF TGCAGCGTTGAGAGTCGGCTCGGAAACACCATATATTTT
. few TRBJ1-2 TRBV29-1 CSGSNNYGYTF TGCAGCGGAAGTAATAACTATGGCTACACCTTC
TRBD1 few TRBJ2-7 TRBV20-1 CSAIKPGQGNEQYF TGCAGTGCTATAAAACCGGGACAGGGTAACGAGCAGTACTTC
. . TRBJ2-5 TRBV3-1 CASSPDSSRVETQYF TGTGCCAGCAGCCCGGACAGCTCCCGTGTGGAGACCCAGTACTTC
. few TRBJ2-1 TRBV7-8 CASSLMQGINEQFF TGTGCCAGCAGCTTGATGCAGGGGATAAATGAGCAGTTCTTC
TRBD1 . TRBJ1-2 TRBV4-3 CASGYLPGQDHYGYTF TGCGCCAGCGGGTACTTACCGGGACAGGATCACTATGGCTACACCTTC
. . TRBJ1-5 TRBV7-2 CASSLGLLQPQHF TGTGCCAGCAGCTTAGGGTTACTTCAGCCCCAGCATTTT
TRBD2 few TRBJ2-1 TRBV10-3 CAISSGGVNEQFF TGTGCCATCAGTAGCGGGGGGGTAAATGAGCAGTTCTTC
TRBD1 . TRBJ1-5 TRBV2 CVSGTTGGYQPQHF TGTGTCAGCGGAACGACAGGGGGCTATCAGCCCCAGCATTTT
. many TRBJ1-5 TRBV28 CASKRSNQPQHF TGTGCCAGCAAGCGGAGCAATCAGCCCCAGCATTTT
TRBD2 few TRBJ2-7 TRBV20-1 CSAISGGAFHEQYF TGCAGTGCTATTAGCGGGGGGGCGTTCCACGAGCAGTACTTC
. few TRBJ1-4 TRBV7-9 CASSWNEGVEKLFF TGTGCCAGCAGCTGGAACGAGGGGGTTGAAAAACTGTTTTTT
. few TRBJ1-4 TRBV4-3 CASSQDTLLPWKLFF TGCGCCAGCAGCCAAGATACCCTTTTACCCTGGAAACTGTTTTTT
. many TRBJ1-2 TRBV20-1 CSAAVDGNYGYTF TGCAGTGCTGCCGTGGACGGGAACTATGGCTACACCTTC
. . TRBJ2-7 TRBV7-9 CASSLPKSDRAWGAYEQYF TGTGCCAGCAGCTTACCCAAATCCGACCGGGCCTGGGGAGCCTACGAGCAGTACTTC
TRBD2 few TRBJ2-5 TRBV20-1 CSARDHSGGAYNEQYF TGCAGTGCTAGAGACCATAGCGGGGGCGCCTACAATGAGCAGTACTTC
. . TRBJ1-2 TRBV3-1 CASSQVEGWLTF TGTGCCAGCAGCCAAGTCGAGGGGTGGCTCACCTTC
. . TRBJ2-5 TRBV4-3 CASSQDGVAREKYF TGCGCCAGCAGCCAAGATGGAGTAGCCCGGGAGAAGTACTTC
. few TRBJ1-1 TRBV20-1 CSVPIPGRRAEAFF TGCAGTGTCCCGATCCCCGGCCGTCGGGCTGAAGCTTTCTTT
. . TRBJ1-5 TRBV7-2 CASSLAEVSNQPQHF TGTGCCAGCAGCTTAGCAGAGGTTAGCAATCAGCCCCAGCATTTT
. many TRBJ2-3 TRBV15 CATGSTDTQYF TGTGCCACCGGTAGCACAGATACGCAGTATTTT
. many TRBJ1-2 TRBV27 CASSPPGRKGYGYTF TGTGCCAGCAGTCCCCCAGGTCGGAAGGGCTATGGCTACACCTTC
. . TRBJ2-1 TRBV20-1 CSARDYSGSYNEQFF TGCAGTGCTAGAGATTATTCGGGTTCCTACAATGAGCAGTTCTTC
. few TRBJ1-3 TRBV12-3/TRBV12-4 CASRPGRYSGNTIYF TGTGCCAGCAGACCGGGACGGTACTCTGGAAACACCATATATTTT
TRBD2 . TRBJ2-3 TRBV20-1 CSAKRGAADTQYF TGCAGTGCAAAGCGGGGGGCCGCAGATACGCAGTATTTT
. few TRBJ2-3 TRBV20-1 CSARRRIGTDTQYF TGCAGTGCTAGGCGGCGTATTGGCACAGATACGCAGTATTTT
. . TRBJ1-3 TRBV4-3 CASSQGSGDGNTIYF TGCGCCAGCAGCCAAGGGTCAGGGGATGGAAACACCATATATTTT
TRBD2 few TRBJ2-7 TRBV20-1 CSANGAGGSSYEQYF TGCAGTGCTAATGGGGCGGGGGGGAGCTCCTACGAGCAGTACTTC
. . TRBJ1-6 TRBV15 CATSEPTASYNSPLHF TGTGCCACCAGCGAGCCGACAGCGTCCTATAATTCACCCCTCCACTTT